Below are 18 T cell receptor beta chains sequenced from a single sample in a study of cytomegalovirus exposure and HLA in healthy donors. Primers: 60 Vbeta forward and 13 Jbeta reverse. TCRdb's table, derived via immunoSEQ multiplex PCR, lists solely in-frame clones and lacks some. The data contain approximately 76,000 clones, 60% to 75% of them singletons. The sample taken for sequencing was PBMCs. The receptor source for this set is a woman in her forties in good health and CMV-seropositive.

The chain combines TRBV4-3 with TRBJ2-1; TRBD2 agrees at 9 bases. Germline CDR1 LGHNA, CDR2 YSLEER. V gave up 1 base and J gave up 1 base; unmatched junction bases: 8. This CDR3 has 18 amino acids. The CDR3 DNA follows: TGCGCCAGCAGCCAAGTGGGGAATAGCGGGGGTTCCTACAATGAGCAGTTCTTC. It specifies CASSQVGNSGGSYNEQFF.

This clone was detected once. The chain carries TRBV9 and TRBJ1-1; D is possibly TRBD1 (5 bases). Trimming left V 4 bases short and J 2 bases short, with 15 bases between. This CDR3 has 15 residues. Germline-derived CDR1 and CDR2 are SGDLS and YYNGEE. Here the CDR3 reads CASSPQNRLNTEAFF. In nucleotides, the CDR3 is TGTGCCAGCAGCCCCCAGAACAGGCTTAACACTGAAGCTTTCTTT. Drawing the rest from reference TRBV9 and TRBJ1-1, the complete variable domain is DSGVTQTPKHLITATGQRVTLRCSPRSGDLSVYWYQQSLDQGLQFLIQYYNGEERAKGNILERFSAQQFPDLHSELNLSSLELGDSALYFCASSPQNRLNTEAFFGQGTRLTVV.

The J gene is TRBJ2-1, the V gene TRBV10-1, with D possibly TRBD2 on 5 matching bases. This CDR3 contains 14 residues. V lost 6 bases to trimming and J lost 5 bases, with 14 bases between them. Germline V gene lookup returns CDR1 WNHNN and CDR2 SYGVQD (reference sequence). The CDR3 sequence: CASRPRTRNNEQFF. The CDR3, as DNA: TGCGCCAGCAGACCCCGGACTCGGAACAATGAGCAGTTCTTC.

This clone was seen only a few times. V gene TRBV4-3 combines with J gene TRBJ2-7; TRBD1 might be the D (6 bases). The CDR3 spans 16 residues. In germline, CDR1 is LGHNA, CDR2 YSLEER. V was cut by 0 bases and J by 3 bases, with 15 bases left in between. In DNA, the CDR3 is TGCGCCAGCAGCCAAGATAGCAGGGGTACGGGCTACGAGCAGTACTTC. Translating it yields CASSQDSRGTGYEQYF.

The chain has TRBV7-6 and TRBJ2-5, with 7 bases aligning to TRBD2. CDR1 SGHVS and CDR2 FNYEAQ come from the germline V gene. J gave up 4 bases and V 5 bases, and 10 bases lay outside the gene matches. This CDR3 spans 15 amino acids. CDR3 in amino acids: CASSIYGLGGETQYF. As DNA, the CDR3 is TGTGCCAGCAGCATATACGGACTAGGTGGAGAGACCCAGTACTTC.

The DNA of the CDR3 is TGTGCCTGGAGCCGGGGTGCCCACGAGCAGTACTTC. This sequence encodes CAWSRGAHEQYF. The rearrangement uses TRBV30 and TRBJ2-7, with a weak D call TRBD2 (5 bases). Germline CDR1 reads GTSNPN; CDR2 reads SVGIG (reference sequence). The V end lost 3 bases, the J end lost 5 bases, and 11 bases lay between the germline ends. This CDR3 spans 12 amino acids.

This rearrangement joins TRBV5-1 to TRBJ1-2; maybe TRBD1 (5 bases). The CDR3 loop spans 14 amino acids. CDR1 and CDR2 (germline): SGHRS, YFSETQ. Trimming left V 2 bases short and J 2 bases short, with 10 bases between. The CDR3 is CASSFDTGNYGYTF. In DNA form, the CDR3 reads TGCGCCAGCAGCTTCGACACAGGAAACTATGGCTACACCTTC.

CDR3 protein: CASSLPSDFYEQYF. DNA of the CDR3: TGCGCCAGCAGCTTACCATCTGACTTTTACGAGCAGTACTTC. The chain joins TRBV5-1 to TRBJ2-7; D gene ambiguous. Germline CDR1 is SGHRS and CDR2 is YFSETQ. V was cut by 2 bases and J by 4 bases, with 13 bases left in between. This CDR3 is 14 amino acids long.

The gene calls are TRBV5-1 and TRBJ2-5, with D possibly being TRBD2 (6 bases). V lost 4 bases to trimming and J lost 0 bases, with 16 bases between them. The germline CDR1 and CDR2 sequences are SGHRS and YFSETQ. The CDR3 runs to 16 residues. The CDR3 DNA reads TGCGCCAGCAGCCCCGGACTAACCTCGTACCAAGAGACCCAGTACTTC. Protein sequence: CASSPGLTSYQETQYF.

CDR3 in DNA: TGCAGCTCGTTCGGGACAACCGGTTTAGGTACGCAGTATTTT. Translation gives CSSFGTTGLGTQYF. The chain recombines TRBV29-1 with TRBJ2-3; D possibly corresponds to TRBD1 (6 bases). Germline V gene data show CDR1 as SQVTM and CDR2 as ANQGSEA. The length of the CDR3 is 14 residues. V lost 8 bases, J lost 8 bases, and 23 bases lay in between.

V gene TRBV5-1 combines with J gene TRBJ2-1, with 10 bases identical to TRBD2. The CDR3 has 17 residues. The germline gives CDR1 SGHRS, CDR2 YFSETQ. Trimming took 3 bases from V and 7 from J; bases not matched to a gene: 13. The CDR3 DNA reads as TGCGCCAGCAGCTCCCTGACTAGCGGGCTCCAGGGAAATGAGCAGTTCTTC. It codes for CASSSLTSGLQGNEQFF. Complete variable domain (other parts from reference TRBV5-1 and TRBJ2-1): KAGVTQTPRYLIKTRGQQVTLSCSPISGHRSVSWYQQTPGQGLQFLFEYFSETQRNKGNFPGRFSGRQFSNSRSEMNVSTLELGDSALYLCASSSLTSGLQGNEQFFGPGTRLTVL.

V is TRBV5-6 and J is TRBJ2-4, with 12 positions matching TRBD1. The V segment lost 3 bases and the J segment 1 base; nucleotides outside the gene matches: 5. The CDR3 is 17 residues long. CDR1 SGHDT and CDR2 YYEEEE come from the germline V gene. The CDR3 sequence is CASSSRGQGAAKNIQYF. For the CDR3, the DNA is TGTGCCAGCAGCTCACGGGGACAGGGGGCGGCCAAAAACATTCAGTACTTC.

The V and J genes are TRBV4-1 and TRBJ2-7; 11 positions agree with TRBD2. Germline loops: CDR1 MGHRA, CDR2 YSYEKL. The V segment lost 4 bases and the J segment 7 bases; nucleotides outside the gene matches: 9. CDR3 length equals 15 residues. In DNA, the CDR3 is TGCGCCAGCAGCCGTCAACTAGCGGGAGTGGAGGAGCAGTACTTC. It is translated as CASSRQLAGVEEQYF.

V and J are TRBV4-1 and TRBJ1-5; 8 positions match TRBD1. Germline assignment: CDR1 MGHRA and CDR2 YSYEKL. Trimming cost V 3 bases and J 3 bases; bases outside gene matches: 4. The CDR3 totals 15 residues. The CDR3 is CASSHETGVNQPQHF. CDR3 in DNA: TGCGCCAGCAGCCACGAGACAGGGGTCAATCAGCCCCAGCATTTT.

The V gene is TRBV2, the J gene TRBJ2-5; 9 nucleotides agree with TRBD1. The end of the DNA aligns better with TRBJ2-7, so the J call may be wrong. This CDR3 contains 15 residues. From germline, CDR1 is SNHLY and CDR2 FYNNEI. CDR3 coding DNA: TGTGCCAGCAGCAAAAAACAGGGGGCATGGTACGAGCAGTACTTC. Translation: CASSKKQGAWYEQYF.

The V gene is TRBV5-8, the J gene TRBJ2-7; D may be TRBD2 (6 bases). CDR3 size: 16 residues. Trimming took off 2 bases at V and 1 base at J, with 16 bases between the two ends. Germline CDR1 reads SGHTS; CDR2 reads YDEGEE. The DNA for the CDR3 is TGTGCCAGCAGCTTTTCACTACCAGGAGGGTCCTACGAGCAGTACTTC. Protein sequence: CASSFSLPGGSYEQYF.

The chain links TRBV9 to TRBJ2-1, with TRBD2 as a possible D gene (5 bases). V dropped 6 bases and J dropped 2 bases, with 21 bases sitting between them. Germline V gene data show CDR1 as SGDLS and CDR2 as YYNGEE. The CDR3 has 17 residues. The CDR3 sequence: CASNPGISAMAYNEQFF. As DNA, the CDR3 is TGTGCCAGCAACCCCGGGATTTCCGCCATGGCCTACAATGAGCAGTTCTTC.

The CDR3, as DNA: TGTGCCAGCTCAAGGACAGAATCTGGAAACACCATATATTTT. Amino acid sequence: CASSRTESGNTIYF. V gene TRBV18 combines with J gene TRBJ1-3; D possibly corresponds to TRBD1 (6 bases). V lost 5 bases to trimming and J lost 1 base, with 9 bases between them. The length of the CDR3 is 14 residues. Per germline, CDR1 KGHSH and CDR2 LQKENI.